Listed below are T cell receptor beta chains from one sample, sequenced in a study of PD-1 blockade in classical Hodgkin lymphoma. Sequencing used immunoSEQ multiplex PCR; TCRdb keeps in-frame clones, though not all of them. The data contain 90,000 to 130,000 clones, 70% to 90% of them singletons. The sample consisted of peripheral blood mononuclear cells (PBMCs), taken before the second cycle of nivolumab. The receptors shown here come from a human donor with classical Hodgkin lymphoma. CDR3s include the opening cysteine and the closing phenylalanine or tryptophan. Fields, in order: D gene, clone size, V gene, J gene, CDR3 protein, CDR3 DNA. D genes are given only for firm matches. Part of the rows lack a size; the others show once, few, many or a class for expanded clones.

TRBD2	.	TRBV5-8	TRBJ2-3	CASSSGLAGTDTQYF	TGTGCCAGCAGCTCCGGACTAGCGGGCACAGATACGCAGTATTTT
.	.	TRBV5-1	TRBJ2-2	CASSLRGDYTGELFF	TGCGCCAGCAGCTTGAGGGGTGACTACACCGGGGAGCTGTTTTTT
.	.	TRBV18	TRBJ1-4	CASSPARQSNEKLFF	TGTGCCAGCTCACCAGCACGGCAAAGTAACGAAAAACTGTTTTTT
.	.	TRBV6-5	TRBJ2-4	CASSYSVGGLVIQYF	TGTGCCAGCAGTTACTCCGTCGGGGGGCTAGTCATTCAGTACTTC
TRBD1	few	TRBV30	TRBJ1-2	CAWGLTGRIHYGYTF	TGTGCCTGGGGACTGACAGGGCGCATACACTATGGCTACACCTTC
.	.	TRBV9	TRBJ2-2	CASSGDTGELFF	TGTGCCAGCAGCGGTGACACCGGGGAGCTGTTTTTT
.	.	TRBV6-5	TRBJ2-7	CASSSVPKSLQYF	TGTGCCAGTTCCAGTGTCCCCAAATCCTTACAGTACTTC
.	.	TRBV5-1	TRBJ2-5	CASRTGQETQYF	TGCGCCAGCAGAACAGGCCAAGAGACCCAGTACTTC
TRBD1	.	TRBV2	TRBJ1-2	CASTLQGSYGYTF	TGTGCCAGCACCTTACAGGGGAGCTATGGCTACACCTTC
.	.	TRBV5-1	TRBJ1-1	CASSFDPGGGTEAFF	TGCGCCAGCAGCTTTGACCCGGGAGGAGGTACTGAAGCTTTCTTT
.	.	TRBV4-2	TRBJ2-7	CASSLAGDGYEQYF	TGTGCCAGCAGCTTGGCCGGGGACGGCTACGAGCAGTACTTC
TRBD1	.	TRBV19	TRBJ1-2	CASMRDSSSNYGYTF	TGTGCCAGTATGCGGGACAGCAGCTCCAACTATGGCTACACCTTC
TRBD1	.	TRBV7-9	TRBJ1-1	CASSLVGTGFMNTEAFF	TGTGCCAGCAGCTTAGTAGGGACAGGATTCATGAACACTGAAGCTTTCTTT
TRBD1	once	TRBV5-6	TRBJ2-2	CASSWETGVAGELFF	TGTGCCAGCAGCTGGGAGACAGGGGTGGCCGGGGAGCTGTTTTTT
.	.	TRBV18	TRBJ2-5	CASSDVRETQYF	TGTGCCAGCTCAGACGTACGGGAGACCCAGTACTTC
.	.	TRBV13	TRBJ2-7	CASSLSRQDTYEQYF	TGTGCCAGCAGCTTATCCCGGCAGGATACTTACGAGCAGTACTTC
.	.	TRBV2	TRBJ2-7	CASSPTYEQYF	TGTGCCAGCAGCCCCACTTACGAGCAGTACTTC
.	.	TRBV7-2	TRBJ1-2	CASSFYRDQGGYTF	TGTGCCAGCAGCTTTTACAGGGATCAGGGTGGCTACACCTTC
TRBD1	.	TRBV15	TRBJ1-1	CATSSVTGGPSFF	TGTGCCACCAGCAGCGTGACAGGGGGCCCGTCTTTCTTT
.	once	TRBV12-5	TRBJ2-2	CASGPLGNANTGELFF	TGTGCTAGTGGCCCCCTGGGGAACGCGAACACCGGGGAGCTGTTTTTT
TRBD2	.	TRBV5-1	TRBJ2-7	CASRQRLAGPYEQYF	TGCGCCAGCAGACAAAGACTAGCGGGACCCTACGAGCAGTACTTC
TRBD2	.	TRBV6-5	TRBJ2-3	CASSTLAGVGDTQYF	TGTGCCAGCAGTACGCTAGCGGGAGTGGGAGATACGCAGTATTTT
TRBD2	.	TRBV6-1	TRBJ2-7	CASSPIGLEGGEQYF	TGTGCCAGCAGTCCCATCGGACTAGAGGGAGGCGAGCAGTACTTC
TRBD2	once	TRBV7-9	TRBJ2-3	CASSSTSGRVGTDTQYF	TGTGCCAGCAGCTCAACTAGCGGGAGGGTGGGCACAGATACGCAGTATTTT
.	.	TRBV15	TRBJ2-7	CATSARGRGEQYF	TGTGCCACCAGCGCTAGGGGTAGGGGGGAGCAGTACTTC
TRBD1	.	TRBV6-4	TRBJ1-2	CASRGQGTGGYTF	TGTGCCAGCAGAGGACAGGGAACCGGAGGCTACACCTTC
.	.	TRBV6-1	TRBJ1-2	CASMGQGNYGYTF	TGTGCCAGCATGGGGCAGGGTAATTATGGCTACACCTTC
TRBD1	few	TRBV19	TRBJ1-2	CASSARDRIYYGYTF	TGTGCCAGTAGTGCAAGGGACAGAATTTACTATGGCTACACCTTC
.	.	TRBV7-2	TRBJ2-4	CASSLVSGGLAKNIQYF	TGTGCCAGCAGCTTAGTCTCCGGCGGCCTAGCCAAAAACATTCAGTACTTC
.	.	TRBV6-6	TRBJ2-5	CASNFNGDAETQYF	TGTGCCAGCAATTTTAACGGGGATGCAGAGACCCAGTACTTC
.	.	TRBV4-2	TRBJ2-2	CASSQVSGNTGELFF	TGTGCCAGCAGCCAGGTCAGCGGTAACACCGGGGAGCTGTTTTTT
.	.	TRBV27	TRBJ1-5	CASSLQQYSNQPQHF	TGTGCCAGCAGTTTACAACAATATAGCAATCAGCCCCAGCATTTT
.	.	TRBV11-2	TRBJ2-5	CASSLAEVTQYF	TGTGCCAGCAGCTTGGCAGAGGTGACCCAGTACTTC
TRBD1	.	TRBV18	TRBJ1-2	CASGQGSYGYTF	TGTGCCAGCGGACAGGGGAGCTATGGCTACACCTTC